The 24 T cell receptor beta chains below were found in one sample sequenced in a study of shared clonotypes between healthy human individuals. The assay was immunoSEQ multiplex PCR, and TCRdb's table has in-frame clones only and misses some. Of 660,000 or so clones in the sample, around 96% were seen once. CD45RO-negative, CCR7-positively selected cells formed the naive CD8 fraction, excluding terminally differentiated effector memory CD45RA+ cells. The sequenced material came from naive CD8+ T cells sorted from blood. The receptors originated from a woman aged 25 to 39 in good health.

The gene calls are TRBV4-1 and TRBJ2-7; tentative D call: TRBD1 (5 bases). This CDR3 has 14 amino acids. The V gene's germline CDR1 is MGHRA and CDR2 YSYEKL. The V end was cut by 3 bases, the J end by 2 bases, with 11 bases between. CDR3: CASSHGASAYEQYF. CDR3 bases: TGCGCCAGCAGCCATGGGGCCTCAGCCTACGAGCAGTACTTC.

The chain combines TRBV19 with TRBJ2-1; 10 nucleotides align to TRBD2. CDR1 is LNHDA and CDR2 is SQIVND in the germline V gene (reference sequence). The trim removed 0 bases at V and 5 bases at J, leaving 16 bases unmatched. The CDR3 has 20 amino acids. CDR3 nucleotides: TGTGCCAGTAGTATAGATCATGGGATTTGGATAGCGGGAGGAAACAATGAGCAGTTCTTC. Residues: CASSIDHGIWIAGGNNEQFF.

The chain links TRBV28 to TRBJ2-5; the D is unclear. Germline values: CDR1 MDHEN, CDR2 SYDVKM. V lost 1 base, J lost 5 bases, and 11 bases lay in between. The CDR3 has 14 residues. CDR3 nucleotide sequence: TGTGCCAGCAGTTTATTAAGGTTTGGGGAGACCCAGTACTTC. Residues: CASSLLRFGETQYF.

The rearrangement links TRBV4-1 to TRBJ2-1; the D gene is possibly TRBD2 (6 bases). CDR3 length: 19 amino acids. CDR1 MGHRA and CDR2 YSYEKL come from the germline V gene. V lost 1 base and J lost 0, with 19 bases in between. The DNA of the CDR3 is TGCGCCAGCAGCCAAGTGCGGGGAAGAGACCTTAGCTCCTACAATGAGCAGTTCTTC. It translates to CASSQVRGRDLSSYNEQFF.

The chain couples TRBV10-3 to TRBJ1-1; D is unresolved. V shed 2 bases and J shed 3 bases, with 7 bases lying between them. This CDR3 has 13 amino acids. The germline CDR1 and CDR2 sequences are ENHRY and SYGVKD. The CDR3 sequence: CAISETLDTEAFF. In DNA, the CDR3 is TGTGCCATCAGTGAGACCCTCGACACTGAAGCTTTCTTT.

The V call is TRBV5-4, the J call TRBJ2-3, with TRBD1 as a possible D gene (5 bases). Trimming took off 3 bases at V and 3 bases at J, with 8 bases between the two ends. CDR3 length: 13 residues. Germline CDR1 is SGHNT and CDR2 is YYREEE (reference sequence). The CDR3 DNA reads TGTGCCAGCAGCTCGCAGGGAACAGATACGCAGTATTTT. This encodes CASSSQGTDTQYF.

The chain employs TRBV2 and TRBJ2-4, with D possibly called TRBD1 or TRBD2 (5 bases each). Deletions cut 9 bases from V and 3 bases from J, with 15 bases between. The CDR3 runs to 14 residues. CDR1 is SNHLY, CDR2 FYNNEI, per germline. Written as DNA, the CDR3 is TGTGCCAGTCACTCTGGGGGATACAAAAACATTCAGTACTTC. Amino acid sequence: CASHSGGYKNIQYF.

The V call is TRBV28, the J call TRBJ2-7; 7 bases align to TRBD2. Germline loops: CDR1 MDHEN, CDR2 SYDVKM. The trim removed 2 bases at V and 4 bases at J, leaving 8 bases unmatched. This CDR3 region has 15 residues. The CDR3 DNA reads TGTGCCAGCAGTTTACCCGGGGACTACCCGTACGAGCAGTACTTC. Its protein is CASSLPGDYPYEQYF.

This sequence joins TRBV6-5 and TRBJ1-1, with D possibly TRBD1 on 6 matching bases. Germline V lookup: CDR1 MNHEY, CDR2 SVGAGI. The length of the CDR3 is 11 residues. Trimming removed 6 bases from V and 4 bases from J, with 6 bases in between. CDR3 sequence: CASRQGTEAFF. The CDR3 DNA sequence: TGTGCCAGCAGACAGGGCACTGAAGCTTTCTTT.

The chain employs TRBV15 and TRBJ2-7; TRBD2 agrees at 11 bases. The CDR3 consists of 14 residues. In germline, CDR1 is LNHNV, CDR2 YYDKDF (reference sequence). V trimming: 5 bases; J trimming: 4 bases; junction bases outside the gene matches: 4. The CDR3 coding sequence is TGTGCCACCAGCGCCGGGACTAGCGGATACGAGCAGTACTTC. This translates into CATSAGTSGYEQYF. Using reference TRBV15 and TRBJ2-7 for the parts outside the CDR3, the full variable domain is DAMVIQNPRYQVTQFGKPVTLSCSQTLNHNVMYWYQQKSSQAPKLLFHYYDKDFNNEADTPDNFQSRRPNTSFCFLDIRSPGLGDTAMYLCATSAGTSGYEQYFGPGTRLTVT.

This chain connects TRBV5-1 to TRBJ2-3, with 8 bases lining up with TRBD1. CDR3 length: 15 residues. V lost 5 bases, J lost 4 bases, and 9 bases stayed unmatched. In germline, CDR1 is SGHRS, CDR2 YFSETQ. In DNA, the CDR3 is TGCGCCAGCAGTGCTTACCAGGGGGCACCAGATACGCAGTATTTT. Protein: CASSAYQGAPDTQYF.

V usage is TRBV23-1 and J usage is TRBJ1-5; D gene uncertain. TRBV23-1 is known as an ORF, though its function is uncertain. Trimming removed 1 base at V and 5 bases at J, with 6 bases between. The CDR3 totals 13 residues. DNA of the CDR3: TGCGCCAGCAGTCAATTGGATGATCAGCCCCAGCATTTT. This sequence encodes CASSQLDDQPQHF.

The rearrangement joins TRBV11-2 to TRBJ2-3, with 12 bases fitting TRBD2. This CDR3 contains 17 residues. The V segment lost 1 base and the J segment 4 bases; nucleotides outside the gene matches: 6. CDR1 is SGHAT, CDR2 FQNNGV, per germline. The CDR3 region has the DNA TGTGCCAGCAGCTTAGGGACTAGCGGGATCGTTTCAGATACGCAGTATTTT. Protein product: CASSLGTSGIVSDTQYF.

A note on this clone: Mismatch with germline at one junction end may stem from a read error. V and J are TRBV27 and TRBJ2-7; D might be TRBD1 or TRBD2, each matching 5 bases. The CDR3 spans 14 residues. CDR1 MNHEY and CDR2 SMNVEV come from the germline V gene (reference sequence). The CDR3 loop reads CASSTWDGSYDQYF. As DNA, the CDR3 is TGTGCCAGCAGTACCTGGGACGGAAGCTACGATCAGTACTTC.

In its sample, this clone was seen once. The chain links TRBV27 to TRBJ2-5; D possibly corresponds to TRBD2 (6 bases). The J call could be wrong; TRBJ2-7 is a better fit for the DNA end. Germline V gene sequence: CDR1 MNHEY, CDR2 SMNVEV (reference sequence). The CDR3 runs 14 residues. In DNA form, the CDR3 reads TGTGCCAGCAGTTTCCAGGGCGGGACTGACGAGCAGTACTTC. Protein: CASSFQGGTDEQYF.

The chain recombines TRBV19 with TRBJ2-1; the D gene is possibly TRBD1 (6 bases). Trimming removed 0 bases at V and 4 bases at J, with 16 bases between. Looked up from germline, CDR1 is LNHDA and CDR2 is SQIVND (reference sequence). This CDR3 has 17 amino acids. The CDR3: CASSIDPYRVRYNEQFF. The CDR3 DNA sequence: TGTGCCAGTAGTATAGACCCTTACAGGGTAAGGTACAATGAGCAGTTCTTC.

V and J are TRBV12-5 and TRBJ1-1; D is unresolved. Trimming cost V 2 bases and J 1 base, with 5 bases left between them. Germline CDR1 LGHNT, CDR2 FRNRAP. The CDR3 covers 13 residues. CDR3 residues: CASGLPGNTEAFF. The CDR3 nucleotides read TGTGCTAGTGGTTTGCCGGGGAACACTGAAGCTTTCTTT. The variable domain in full, completed from reference TRBV12-5 and TRBJ1-1, reads DARVTQTPRHKVTEMGQEVTMRCQPILGHNTVFWYRQTMMQGLELLAYFRNRAPLDDSGMPKDRFSAEMPDATLATLKIQPSEPRDSAVYFCASGLPGNTEAFFGQGTRLTVV.

This clone was seen once. The chain has TRBV10-1 and TRBJ2-7; 9 bases match TRBD1. This CDR3 has 15 residues. Germline V gives CDR1 WNHNN, CDR2 SYGVQD (reference sequence). J was trimmed by 1 base and V by 3 bases; bases with no gene match: 4. The CDR3 sequence is CASSDFGTGSYEQYF. The CDR3 DNA reads TGCGCCAGCAGTGACTTCGGGACAGGGTCCTACGAGCAGTACTTC.

CDR3 sequence: CASSLGVGMNEQYF. For the CDR3, the DNA is TGCGCCAGCAGCCTGGGGGTAGGGATGAACGAGCAGTACTTC. The chain couples TRBV5-1 to TRBJ2-7, with D possibly being TRBD1 or TRBD2 (5 bases each). This CDR3 is built from 14 residues. Germline assignment: CDR1 SGHRS and CDR2 YFSETQ. V shed 4 bases and J shed 5 bases, with 16 bases lying between them.

The V gene is TRBV7-9, the J gene TRBJ2-1; 8 nucleotides match TRBD1. This CDR3 has 13 amino acids. The trim removed 5 bases at V and 6 bases at J, leaving 3 bases unmatched. The V gene's germline CDR1 is SEHNR and CDR2 FQNEAQ (reference sequence). DNA of the CDR3: TGTGCCAGCAGCACGACAGGGGTCAATGAGCAGTTCTTC. Amino acids: CASSTTGVNEQFF.

The CDR3 loop is CASSFGVGRGSHNEQFF. The CDR3 DNA reads as TGCGCCAGCAGCTTTGGGGTTGGCAGGGGATCCCACAATGAGCAGTTCTTC. The chain links TRBV5-1 to TRBJ2-1, with D perhaps TRBD1 (6 bases). The V end was cut by 2 bases, the J end by 5 bases, with 20 bases between. The CDR3 loop spans 17 amino acids. CDR1 is SGHRS, CDR2 YFSETQ, per germline.

The genes are TRBV25-1 and TRBJ2-5; TRBD1 matches at 7 bases. Germline trimming cut 0 bases from V and 5 bases from J; bases unmatched to any gene: 9. The germline V gene has CDR1 MGHDK and CDR2 SYGVNS. The CDR3 has 16 amino acids. DNA for the CDR3: TGTGCCAGCAGTGAATATGGGTACAGGGGAGAGGAGACCCAGTACTTC. Its protein is CASSEYGYRGEETQYF. Supplemented by reference TRBV25-1 and TRBJ2-5, the full variable domain reads EADIYQTPRYLVIGTGKKITLECSQTMGHDKMYWYQQDPGMELHLIHYSYGVNSTEKGDLSSESTVSRIRTEHFPLTLESARPSHTSQYLCASSEYGYRGEETQYFGPGTRLLVL.

V and J are TRBV2 and TRBJ1-2; D ambiguous. The V end was cut by 0 bases, the J end by 4 bases, with 18 bases between. This CDR3 is 17 amino acids long. Germline lookup yields CDR1 SNHLY and CDR2 FYNNEI. CDR3 amino acids: CASSEATAPPDPYGYTF. The CDR3, as DNA: TGTGCCAGCAGTGAAGCGACCGCCCCTCCGGACCCCTATGGCTACACCTTC.

This sequence joins TRBV19 and TRBJ2-2; the D gene is possibly TRBD1 (5 bases). The germline CDR1 and CDR2 sequences are LNHDA and SQIVND (reference sequence). The V gene lost 3 bases and the J gene lost 3 bases, with 8 bases spanning the gap. This CDR3 comprises 14 residues. CDR3 nucleotide sequence: TGTGCCAGTAGTATTGACAGTTACACCGGGGAGCTGTTTTTT. Its protein product is CASSIDSYTGELFF.